These T cell receptor beta chains were read from a single sample in a study of T cells in Graves' hyperthyroidism and ophthalmopathy. Via MiXCR, TCRdb re-called the multiplex PCR reads, giving one row per CDR3 protein. The table includes 350,000 to 450,000 distinct CDR3 sequences, approximately 15% detected once. Sequences were obtained from blood. The origin of the receptors is a woman aged 55-70 years with Graves' hyperthyroidism. CDR3s include the opening cysteine and the closing phenylalanine or tryptophan. The order of the fields is clone size, D gene, J gene, V gene, CDR3 protein, CDR3 DNA. D genes are given only for firm matches. The size entry is marked missing in some rows and otherwise reads once, few, many or a size class.

few TRBD2 TRBJ2-1 TRBV5-1 CASSLSGREYNEQFF TGCGCCAGCAGCTTGTCCGGGAGGGAATACAATGAGCAGTTCTTC
- - TRBJ2-5 TRBV11-2 CASSDKIGRQQETQYF TGTGCCAGCAGCGATAAAATAGGACGACAGCAAGAGACCCAGTACTTC
many - TRBJ2-5 TRBV24-1 CATSDPRTQYQETQYF TGTGCCACCAGTGATCCACGGACTCAGTACCAAGAGACCCAGTACTTC
many - TRBJ2-7 TRBV14 CASSQAAGEQYF TGTGCCAGCAGCCAGGCCGCGGGTGAGCAGTACTTC
many - TRBJ2-2 TRBV20-1 CSAGGGYTGELFF TGCAGTGCCGGAGGAGGGTACACCGGGGAGCTGTTTTTT
- TRBD2 TRBJ2-7 TRBV6-1 CASSSPGGLREQYF TGTGCCAGCAGTTCCCCGGGGGGGCTTCGCGAGCAGTACTTC
many TRBD1 TRBJ1-1 TRBV10-3 CAISDWDRGPNTEAFF TGTGCCATCAGTGATTGGGACAGGGGGCCGAACACTGAAGCTTTCTTT
many - TRBJ1-1 TRBV24-1 CATSDPANTEAFF TGTGCCACCAGTGACCCGGCGAACACTGAAGCTTTCTTT
many - TRBJ2-2 TRBV12-3/TRBV12-4 CASSTGTNTGELFF TGTGCCAGCAGTACCGGGACTAACACCGGGGAGCTGTTTTTT
many TRBD1 TRBJ2-1 TRBV5-1 CASSPMGQSNNEQFF TGCGCCAGCAGCCCAATGGGACAGTCAAACAATGAGCAGTTCTTC
many - TRBJ2-3 TRBV7-8 CASSRQRVSTDTQYF TGTGCCAGCAGCAGACAGCGGGTGAGCACAGATACGCAGTATTTT
many TRBD1 TRBJ1-1 TRBV7-9 CASSLDLQGDTEAFF TGTGCCAGCAGCTTAGATTTACAGGGGGACACTGAAGCTTTCTTT
many - TRBJ1-2 TRBV11-2 CASSLDGQGGSGYTF TGTGCCAGCAGCTTAGATGGCCAGGGAGGCAGTGGCTACACCTTC
- TRBD1 TRBJ2-7 TRBV3-1 CASSPGTGLELSYEQYF TGTGCCAGCAGTCCCGGGACAGGGCTGGAGCTCTCCTACGAGCAGTACTTC
many TRBD2 TRBJ2-1 TRBV2 CASRDSGLAVREQFF TGTGCCAGCAGGGACTCGGGACTAGCGGTGAGGGAGCAGTTCTTC
many TRBD1 TRBJ2-5 TRBV6-1 CASSSRGQEGGRYF TGTGCCAGCAGTTCCCGGGGACAGGAGGGAGGACGGTACTTC
many TRBD1 TRBJ2-5 TRBV6-1 CASRLGQGEETQYF TGTGCCAGCAGACTGGGACAGGGGGAAGAGACCCAGTACTTC
many TRBD2 TRBJ2-7 TRBV5-1 CASSLAGVSRDEQYF TGCGCCAGCAGTCTAGCGGGAGTAAGTAGGGACGAGCAGTACTTC
few - TRBJ2-3 TRBV10-2 CASSDPHTQYF TGCGCCAGCAGTGACCCCCATACGCAGTATTTT
few - TRBJ2-5 TRBV5-4 CASSFDRILRKDF TGTGCCAGCAGCTTCGACAGGATTCTACGTAAAGACTTC
many TRBD2 TRBJ2-3 TRBV12-3/TRBV12-4 CASSLAEGTDTQYF TGTGCCAGTTCGCTAGCGGAGGGCACAGATACGCAGTATTTT
many - TRBJ2-1 TRBV10-1 CASSEETSNNEQFF TGCGCCAGCAGTGAGGAGACTTCGAACAATGAGCAGTTCTTC
- TRBD1 TRBJ2-6 TRBV5-1 CASSDLRGPGANVLTF TGCGCCAGCAGCGACCTCAGGGGGCCCGGGGCCAACGTCCTGACTTTC
many - TRBJ1-1 TRBV30 CAWVRDDTEAFF TGTGCCTGGGTCAGGGACGACACTGAAGCTTTCTTT
- - TRBJ2-5 TRBV5-4 CASSLEQGGETQYF TGTGCCAGCAGCTTGGAGCAGGGGGGGGAGACCCAGTACTTC
few TRBD1 TRBJ2-5 TRBV14 CASRRQGEETQYF TGTGCCAGCAGAAGACAGGGCGAGGAGACCCAGTACTTC
few TRBD1 TRBJ1-5 TRBV24-1 CATTPFSPTGGDQPQHF TGTGCCACCACCCCCTTTAGTCCGACAGGGGGCGATCAGCCCCAGCATTTT
- - TRBJ2-5 TRBV24-1 CATSDFGETQYF TGTGCCACCAGTGATTTTGGAGAGACCCAGTACTTC
few - TRBJ2-6 TRBV19 CASSIEGRLISGANVLTF TGTGCCAGTAGTATAGAGGGCAGATTAATCTCTGGGGCCAACGTCCTGACTTTC
many TRBD1 TRBJ1-1 TRBV3-1 CASSQTGVEAFF TGTGCCAGCAGCCAGACAGGGGTTGAAGCTTTCTTT
many - TRBJ1-4 TRBV5-1 CASSTGGDGEKLFF TGCGCCAGCTCGACGGGAGGGGACGGGGAAAAACTGTTTTTT
few - TRBJ1-5 TRBV28 CASSLYIAAAYSSQPQHF TGTGCCAGCAGTTTATATATCGCGGCAGCATATAGCAGTCAGCCCCAGCATTTT
few - TRBJ1-1 TRBV10-3 CAISESGALVNTEAFF TGTGCCATCAGTGAGTCAGGGGCTCTGGTCAACACTGAAGCTTTCTTT
many TRBD2 TRBJ2-1 TRBV11-2 CASSRGLAGANEQFF TGTGCCAGCAGCCGTGGATTAGCGGGAGCGAATGAGCAGTTCTTC
many TRBD2 TRBJ2-3 TRBV10-2 CASSIAGETDTQYF TGCGCCAGCAGTATAGCGGGAGAAACAGATACGCAGTATTTT
many - TRBJ2-7 TRBV20-1 CSASDWDEQYF TGCAGTGCTAGCGACTGGGACGAGCAGTACTTC
- - TRBJ1-4 TRBV7-8 CASSINRATNEKLFF TGTGCCAGCAGCATAAACAGGGCAACTAATGAAAAACTGTTTTTT